This TCR beta chain emerged from a study of blood T cell repertoires in COVID-19. Overall study context: The United States, Italy and Spain provided the acute and convalescent COVID-19 samples. T cells, B-cell-depleted T cells, or PBMCs supplied cDNA or gDNA.

Original data processing: Reference gene primer amplification yielded estimated nucleated cell counts. Sequencing used immunoSEQ multiplex PCR; TCRdb keeps in-frame clones, though not all of them. V, J and clone size reflect that table, while D and trimming were determined from the DNA. The table lists some 110,000 clones, approximately 87% of them singletons. The length of the CDR3 is 17 residues. The trim removed 5 bases at V and 3 bases at J, leaving 9 bases unmatched. In germline, CDR1 is SSHAT, CDR2 FNYEAQ (reference sequence). This clone showed up just once. The source material was peripheral blood. The sequence derives from a man between 65 and 85 years old who had recovered from COVID-19. The chain recombines TRBV7-7 with TRBJ2-5; TRBD2 agrees at 13 bases. CDR3 DNA: TGTGCCAGCAGCCCAGGGACTAGCGGGGCCATAGAAGAGACCCAGTACTTC. Its protein product is CASSPGTSGAIEETQYF.